The present entry profiles one TCR beta chain with its context. Antigen unknown. This entry comes from a study of Graves' ophthalmopathy and Graves' hyperthyroidism. Study in general: If no ophthalmopathy appeared within 18 months of follow-up, hyperthyroidism was termed stable. Regarding the study as a whole: The model forecast ophthalmopathy progression, reaching roughly 71% sensitivity and 72.22% specificity.

The TCR beta CDR3 regions underwent amplification from RNA transcripts. RT-PCR in the first round used HTBI primers; a second-round multiplex PCR followed. MiXCR, applied by TCRdb to the multiplex PCR reads, yields one record per CDR3 protein. The sample has approximately 1.2 million distinct CDR3 sequences; about two fifths are singletons. The sample was peripheral blood or thyroid tissue (not recorded which). The TCR sequence derives from an adult man with Graves' hyperthyroidism.

CDR3: CSSDRGGETQYF. The CDR3 DNA reads as TGCAGCTCAGACAGGGGAGGGGAGACCCAGTACTTC. The V call is TRBV20-1, the J call TRBJ2-5; D may be TRBD1 (8 bases). Germline lookup yields CDR1 DFQATT and CDR2 SNEGSKA (reference sequence). The CDR3 runs 12 residues.